This TCR beta chain was observed in a study of control samples from healthy donors and cancer patients. The V gene's germline CDR1 is SGHVS and CDR2 FQNEAQ. This CDR3 is 15 amino acids long. V gave up 5 bases and J gave up 4 bases, with 15 bases separating them. TCRdb's table, derived via immunoSEQ multiplex PCR, lists solely in-frame clones and lacks some. Found here are approximately 110,000 clones, around 89% of them singletons; the top ten hold 17%. The chain employs TRBV7-8 and TRBJ1-5; weak D call: TRBD1 (5 bases). The sequence was obtained from a woman aged 50 to 60 in good health. Material for sequencing was blood. In nucleotides, the CDR3 is TGTGCCAGCAGCCCTCGACAGAGTAGTAATCAGCCCCAGCATTTT. As protein: CASSPRQSSNQPQHF.